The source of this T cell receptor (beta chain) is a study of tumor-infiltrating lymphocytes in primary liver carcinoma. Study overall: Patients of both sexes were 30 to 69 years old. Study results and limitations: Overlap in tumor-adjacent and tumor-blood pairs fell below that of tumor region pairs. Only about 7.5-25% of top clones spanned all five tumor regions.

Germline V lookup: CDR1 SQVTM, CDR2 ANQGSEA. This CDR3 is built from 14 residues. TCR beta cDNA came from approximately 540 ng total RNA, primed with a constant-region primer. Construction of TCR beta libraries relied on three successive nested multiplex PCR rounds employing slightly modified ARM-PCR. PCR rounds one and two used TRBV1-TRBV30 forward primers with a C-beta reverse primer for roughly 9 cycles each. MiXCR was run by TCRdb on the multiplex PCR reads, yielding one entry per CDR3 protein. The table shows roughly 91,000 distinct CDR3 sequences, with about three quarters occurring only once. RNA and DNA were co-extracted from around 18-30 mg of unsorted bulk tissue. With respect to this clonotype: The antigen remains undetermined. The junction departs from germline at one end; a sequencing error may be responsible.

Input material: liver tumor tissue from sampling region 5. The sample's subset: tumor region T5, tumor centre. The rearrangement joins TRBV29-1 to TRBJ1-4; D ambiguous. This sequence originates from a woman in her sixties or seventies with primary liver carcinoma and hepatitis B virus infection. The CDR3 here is CSFEGIRRGEKLFF. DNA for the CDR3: TGCAGCTTTGAAGGTATCAGGAGAGGTGAAAAACTGTTTTTT. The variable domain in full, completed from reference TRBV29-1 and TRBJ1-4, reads SAVISQKPSRDICQRGTSLTIQCQVDSQVTMMFWYRQQPGQSLTLIATANQGSEATYESGFVIDKFPISRPNLTFSTLTVSNMSPEDSSIYLCSFEGIRRGEKLFFGSGTQLSVL.